What follows are 30 T cell receptor beta chains derived from one specimen sequenced in a study of T cells after yellow fever vaccination. From the 5' RACE reads, TCRdb called clonotypes with MiXCR, one entry per CDR3 protein. Of 450,000 to 650,000 distinct CDR3 sequences in the sample, 21% were seen once. Material: PBMCs, obtained roughly 23 days after the first yellow fever vaccination. The source of these receptors is a man aged 18-30 years who received the YFV17D yellow fever vaccine.

The V gene is TRBV5-1, the J gene TRBJ1-1; D is possibly TRBD1 (5 bases). Trimming removed 3 bases from V and 6 bases from J, with 12 bases in between. The CDR3 is made up of 13 amino acids. Germline CDR1 SGHRS, CDR2 YFSETQ. CDR3 loop: CASSSRQTAEAFF. DNA of the CDR3: TGCGCCAGCAGCTCCCGACAGACAGCTGAAGCTTTCTTT.

J is TRBJ1-2 and V is TRBV28; TRBD1 aligns across 10 bases. The CDR3 is 14 amino acids. CDR1 and CDR2 (germline): MDHEN, SYDVKM. J lost 6 bases, V lost 6 bases, and 7 bases had no gene match. CDR3 DNA sequence: TGTGCCAGCAGACAAATCGGGACAGGGGATGGCTACACCTTC. Residues: CASRQIGTGDGYTF.

This sequence joins TRBV2 and TRBJ1-2; tentatively, D is TRBD1 (6 bases). Per germline, CDR1 SNHLY and CDR2 FYNNEI. CDR3 size: 13 residues. Trimming stripped 8 bases from V and 6 bases from J, with 16 bases between. The CDR3 protein is CASGDTHRDGYTF. The CDR3 DNA is TGTGCCAGCGGGGACACCCACCGGGATGGCTACACCTTC. Full variable domain (outside the CDR3, taken from reference TRBV2 and TRBJ1-2): EPEVTQTPSHQVTQMGQEVILRCVPISNHLYFYWYRQILGQKVEFLVSFYNNEISEKSEIFDDQFSVERPDGSNFTLKIRSTKLEDSAMYFCASGDTHRDGYTFGSGTRLTVV.

This chain connects TRBV10-3 to TRBJ1-6; D possibly corresponds to TRBD1 (5 bases). V was trimmed by 6 bases and J by 5 bases, leaving 11 bases between them. The CDR3 totals 14 residues. Germline V gene lookup returns CDR1 ENHRY and CDR2 SYGVKD. This CDR3 reads CAIRSDSNNSPLHF. DNA for the CDR3: TGTGCCATCAGATCAGACAGTAATAATTCACCCCTCCACTTT.

This clonotype was seen a few times. Here the CDR3 reads CASSTPRGPGELFF. DNA of the CDR3: TGTGCCAGCAGCACCCCGCGGGGGCCCGGGGAGCTGTTTTTT. The J gene is TRBJ2-2, the V gene TRBV7-8, with D perhaps matching TRBD2 (7 bases). Between the trimmed V and J ends, which lost 5 bases and 6 bases, there was a span of 13 bases. Germline CDR1 SGHVS, CDR2 FQNEAQ. CDR3 size: 14 residues.

This clonotype came up a few times. V and J are TRBV29-1 and TRBJ1-1; no clear D. Germline V gene data show CDR1 as SQVTM and CDR2 as ANQGSEA. The CDR3 has 12 amino acids. Trimming took 7 bases from V and 1 from J, leaving 10 bases between them. CDR3 sequence reads: CSGRVGNTEAFF. CDR3 DNA: TGCAGCGGTAGGGTCGGGAACACTGAAGCTTTCTTT.

The V call is TRBV20-1, the J call TRBJ2-1; D is unresolved. V dropped 1 base and J dropped 2 bases, with 6 bases sitting between them. The CDR3 totals 13 residues. From germline, CDR1 is DFQATT and CDR2 SNEGSKA (reference sequence). DNA of the CDR3: TGCAGTGCTAGAGTAGGGACCTACAATGAGCAGTTCTTC. It codes for CSARVGTYNEQFF.

This clonotype was seen a few times. The chain joins TRBV12-3 or TRBV12-4 to TRBJ2-5; D might be TRBD1 (8 bases). The V end lost 5 bases, the J end lost 4 bases, and 20 bases lay between the germline ends. The length of the CDR3 is 16 residues. The CDR3 loop is CASSTRTGRDRETQYF. CDR3 DNA sequence: TGTGCCAGCAGTACCCGGACAGGGAGGGATCGAGAGACCCAGTACTTC.

This clonotype was counted only a few times. The chain recombines TRBV5-6 with TRBJ2-5, with 10 bases identical to TRBD2. The CDR3 is made up of 13 amino acids. V shed 5 bases, J shed 5 bases, and the junction held 3 bases outside the gene matches. Germline V gene sequence: CDR1 SGHDT, CDR2 YYEEEE. The chain's CDR3 is CASRSTSGETQYF. In DNA form, the CDR3 reads TGTGCCAGCAGGTCGACTAGCGGGGAGACCCAGTACTTC.

The CDR3 DNA is TGCGCCAGCAGCCAAGACCAGGCCACCTATAATTCACCCCTCCACTTT. Its protein is CASSQDQATYNSPLHF. This chain joins TRBV4-3 and TRBJ1-6; D call uncertain. This CDR3 contains 16 residues. The V gene's germline CDR1 is LGHNA and CDR2 YSLEER. The V end was cut by 0 bases, the J end by 2 bases, with 8 bases between.

The V call is TRBV20-1, the J call TRBJ1-4; D unresolved. Germline CDR1 is DFQATT and CDR2 is SNEGSKA (reference sequence). The CDR3 extends over 13 amino acids. The CDR3 reads CRGEGATNEKLFF. In DNA, the CDR3 is TGCAGGGGCGAGGGAGCAACTAATGAAAAACTGTTTTTT.

The rearrangement joins TRBV6-2 or TRBV6-3 to TRBJ2-1, with 8 bases lining up with TRBD1. Trimming cost V 2 bases and J 5 bases; bases outside gene matches: 17. There are 19 residues in the CDR3. Germline V gives CDR1 MNHEY, CDR2 SVGEGT. The chain's CDR3 is CASSYPTGTGFNSDNEQFF. For the CDR3, the DNA is TGTGCCAGCAGTTACCCAACCGGGACAGGCTTTAACAGCGACAATGAGCAGTTCTTC.

This clonotype was recorded a few times. The CDR3 sequence: CASSTRGSGGLTYEQYF. In DNA, the CDR3 is TGTGCCAGCAGCACCCGGGGAAGCGGGGGACTAACCTACGAGCAGTACTTC. The J gene is TRBJ2-7, the V gene TRBV7-2; 8 bases are a match to TRBD2. The length of the CDR3 is 17 residues. The germline V gene has CDR1 SGHTA and CDR2 FQGNSA. After removal of 5 bases from V and 2 bases from J, the junction contained 14 bases not matched to a gene.

The chain joins TRBV6-1 to TRBJ1-1, with D uncertain. CDR1 and CDR2 from the germline V gene are MNHNS and SASEGT. This CDR3 has 15 residues. V lost 6 bases, J lost 0 bases, and 14 bases lay in between. CDR3 sequence reads: CASSRATSLNTEAFF. The CDR3 nucleotides are TGTGCCAGCAGCCGGGCCACATCCCTGAACACTGAAGCTTTCTTT.

The J gene is TRBJ2-5, the V gene TRBV20-1; TRBD1 might be the D (8 bases). CDR1 is DFQATT, CDR2 SNEGSKA, per germline (reference sequence). Trimming removed 0 bases at V and 5 bases at J, with 13 bases between. The CDR3 consists of 14 residues. This CDR3 is CSARDPQGGETQYF. CDR3 nucleotides: TGCAGTGCTAGAGATCCACAGGGGGGGGAGACCCAGTACTTC.

This clonotype was seen a handful of times. The rearrangement links TRBV5-1 to TRBJ2-5; the D gene is possibly TRBD2 (5 bases). Deletions cut 3 bases from V and 0 bases from J, with 12 bases between. Looked up from germline, CDR1 is SGHRS and CDR2 is YFSETQ. CDR3 size: 15 residues. As DNA, the CDR3 is TGCGCCAGCAGCTCCGGGATCTACCACCAAGAGACCCAGTACTTC. This encodes CASSSGIYHQETQYF. The full variable domain, with the rest looked up from reference TRBV5-1 and TRBJ2-5, is KAGVTQTPRYLIKTRGQQVTLSCSPISGHRSVSWYQQTPGQGLQFLFEYFSETQRNKGNFPGRFSGRQFSNSRSEMNVSTLELGDSALYLCASSSGIYHQETQYFGPGTRLLVL.

The rearrangement uses TRBV12-3 or TRBV12-4 and TRBJ1-4; D uncertain. This CDR3 contains 15 residues. V lost 3 bases and J lost 7, with 15 bases in between. In DNA form, the CDR3 reads TGTGCCAGCAGTTTGGCTGAAAGCGGAGGTGAAAAACTGTTTTTT. Its translation is CASSLAESGGEKLFF.

J is TRBJ2-2 and V is TRBV12-3 or TRBV12-4, with 7 bases identical to TRBD1. V lost 2 bases, J lost 5 bases, and 8 bases stayed unmatched. The CDR3 is 16 amino acids. Here the CDR3 DNA reads TGTGCCAGCAGTTTAAACAGGGGAAGGGGGACCGGGGAGCTGTTTTTT. Its protein is CASSLNRGRGTGELFF.

The chain links TRBV18 to TRBJ2-7; D is uncertain. The length of the CDR3 is 14 residues. CDR1 KGHSH and CDR2 LQKENI come from the germline V gene. V was trimmed by 3 bases and J by 2 bases, leaving 11 bases between them. CDR3 nucleotide sequence: TGTGCCAGCTCACCGCCGGGCGGAGCCTACGAGCAGTACGTC. It yields the protein CASSPPGGAYEQYV.

This clonotype was seen many times. The V call is TRBV4-1, the J call TRBJ1-6; 9 bases fit TRBD1. CDR3 length equals 15 residues. J was trimmed by 7 bases and V by 3 bases; bases with no gene match: 4. Germline V lookup: CDR1 MGHRA, CDR2 YSYEKL. In DNA, the CDR3 is TGCGCCAGCAGCCACCCGGGACAGGGAAATTCACCCCTCCACTTT. The encoded protein is CASSHPGQGNSPLHF.

The V call is TRBV10-2, the J call TRBJ2-2; D not resolved. Germline lookup yields CDR1 WSHSY and CDR2 SAAADI. This CDR3 has 14 residues. Trimming took 3 bases from V and 0 from J, leaving 5 bases between them. CDR3 loop: CASSEITNTGELFF. CDR3 in DNA: TGCGCCAGCAGTGAAATCACGAACACCGGGGAGCTGTTTTTT.

The CDR3: CASSQGGQGTQETQYF. CDR3 DNA: TGTGCCAGCAGCCAAGGTGGGCAGGGGACCCAAGAGACCCAGTACTTC. The J gene is TRBJ2-5, the V gene TRBV4-2; tentatively, D is TRBD1 (6 bases). The V gene lost 1 base and the J gene lost 1 base, with 13 bases spanning the gap. Germline V CDR1 and CDR2: LGHNA, YNFKEQ. The length of the CDR3 is 16 residues.

This sequence joins TRBV20-1 and TRBJ2-7; 7 bases agree with TRBD1. CDR1 is DFQATT, CDR2 SNEGSKA, per germline (reference sequence). The CDR3 contains 14 residues. Germline trimming cut 1 base from V and 0 bases from J; bases unmatched to any gene: 3. The CDR3 DNA sequence: TGCAGTGCTAGAGGTGGGACAGCCTCCTACGAGCAGTACTTC. The encoded protein is CSARGGTASYEQYF.

The sample holds a few counts of this clonotype. The chain carries TRBV12-3 or TRBV12-4 and TRBJ1-5, with a possible D match to TRBD1 (5 bases). The CDR3 sequence is 14 residues long. V lost 5 bases, J lost 2 bases, and 10 bases lay in between. CDR3 sequence: CASSAGFGNQPQHF. CDR3 sequence (DNA): TGTGCCAGCAGTGCAGGGTTCGGCAATCAGCCCCAGCATTTT.

There are a few counts of this clonotype. The chain links TRBV7-9 to TRBJ2-7; 11 nucleotides align to TRBD2. This CDR3 is 14 amino acids long. Trimming at V came to 5 bases and at J to 2 bases, leaving 2 bases not matched to a gene. CDR1 and CDR2 (germline): SEHNR, FQNEAQ (reference sequence). CDR3 sequence: CASSHSGGAYEQYV. The DNA of the CDR3 is TGTGCCAGCAGCCATAGCGGGGGGGCCTACGAGCAGTACGTC.

The chain combines TRBV30 with TRBJ2-3, with 8 bases fitting TRBD1. The V and J ends lost 0 bases and 4 bases, in that order; junction bases with no gene match: 0. The CDR3 is 13 amino acids. The germline V gene has CDR1 GTSNPN and CDR2 SVGIG (reference sequence). The CDR3 sequence: CAWSVQGADTQYF. The CDR3 bases are TGTGCCTGGAGTGTACAGGGGGCAGATACGCAGTATTTT.

The sample holds a few counts of this clonotype. The chain links TRBV11-2 to TRBJ1-4, with D unclear. V lost 2 bases, J lost 5 bases, and 18 bases lay in between. Germline V CDR1 and CDR2: SGHAT, FQNNGV. The CDR3 is made up of 17 amino acids. CDR3 residues: CASSLNPSVGFNEKLFF. CDR3 DNA sequence: TGTGCCAGCAGCTTAAATCCCTCGGTTGGATTCAATGAAAAACTGTTTTTT.

The sample holds a few counts of this clonotype. The junction departs from germline at one end; a sequencing error may be responsible. The J gene is TRBJ1-4, the V gene TRBV5-4; TRBD1 matches at 10 bases. Per germline, CDR1 SGHNT and CDR2 YYREEE (reference sequence). CDR3 size: 14 residues. As DNA, the CDR3 is TGTGCCAGCAGCGATCAGGGACAGGGGATGGTGAAGAAGTTT. This translates into CASSDQGQGMVKKF.

This clonotype turned up a few times. The chain employs TRBV7-8 and TRBJ2-7; the D is unclear. Per germline, CDR1 SGHVS and CDR2 FQNEAQ. The CDR3 sequence is 12 residues long. Trimming left V 5 bases short and J 4 bases short, with 9 bases between. For the CDR3, the DNA is TGTGCCAGCAGCCGGACCATTTACGAGCAGTACGTC. Its protein is CASSRTIYEQYV.

This clonotype was counted only a few times. The CDR3 DNA reads TGCAGTGCTAGAACGACTAGCGACTCCTACGAGCAGTACGTC. Protein: CSARTTSDSYEQYV. The chain employs TRBV20-1 and TRBJ2-7; 8 positions agree with TRBD2. CDR3 length: 14 amino acids. V lost 2 bases to trimming and J lost 0 bases; unmatched junction nucleotides: 3. Germline lookup yields CDR1 DFQATT and CDR2 SNEGSKA (reference sequence).